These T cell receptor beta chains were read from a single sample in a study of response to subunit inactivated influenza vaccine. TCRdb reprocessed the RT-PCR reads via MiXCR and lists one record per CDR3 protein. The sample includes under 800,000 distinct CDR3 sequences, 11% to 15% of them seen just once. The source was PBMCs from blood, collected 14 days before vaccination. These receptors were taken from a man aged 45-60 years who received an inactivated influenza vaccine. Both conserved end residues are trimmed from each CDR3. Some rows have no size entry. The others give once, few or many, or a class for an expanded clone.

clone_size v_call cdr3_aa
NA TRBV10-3 AISGQGKRETQY
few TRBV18 ASTSTGNSVGTQY
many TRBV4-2 ASSQVRDNEQF
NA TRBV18 ASSPPGQGAAGELF
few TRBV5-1 ASGHRDTGLYGYT
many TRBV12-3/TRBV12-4 ASSLVVQGYQETQY
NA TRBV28 ASAQDVFGELF
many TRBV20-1 SARDRLAGDYEQY
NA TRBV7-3 ASSLRTGSSTGELF
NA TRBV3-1 ASRAGRQAQETQY
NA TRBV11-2 ASSFATGGYEQY
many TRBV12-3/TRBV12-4 ASSLAGTAPNYGYT
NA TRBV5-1 ASSLWQSTDTQY
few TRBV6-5 ASSYWDRGSYEQY
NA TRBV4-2 ASSQDWVDTQY
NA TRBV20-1 SARDGAGGPDEQF
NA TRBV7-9 ASSFHTDSYEQY
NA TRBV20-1 SALRDRTNEQF
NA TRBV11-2 ASSLIAGPVTDTQY
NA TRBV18 ASSKIAGGPEQY
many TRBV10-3 AISTVTANTEAF
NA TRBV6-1 ASSDGTSGSHEQF
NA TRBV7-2 ASSSMREETQY
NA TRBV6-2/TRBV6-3 ASNLAGGLEQY
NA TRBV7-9 ASSLTEGTGELF
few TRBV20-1 SALDRGRLYEQY
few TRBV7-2 ASSRRGITSWSEQF
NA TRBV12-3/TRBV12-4 ASSSRGGETEAF
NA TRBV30 AWRWGVNTEAF
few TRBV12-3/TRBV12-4 ASTQSLNQPQH
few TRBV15 ATSRDLGDGEAF
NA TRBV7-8 ASSLATGGSGNTIY
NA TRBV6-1 ASRPTSLVGAEQY
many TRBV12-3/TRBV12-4 ASSQGRYNSPLH
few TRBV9 ASSVGAGGNNEQF
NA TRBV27 ASSSYHGAYAEQY
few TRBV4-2 ASSQLGTRGSYEQY
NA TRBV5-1 ASSLSQGANTGELF
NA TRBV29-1 SVGTGGGRETQY
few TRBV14 ASSSELYNEQF
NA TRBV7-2 ASSSSGASSYNEQF
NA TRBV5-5 ASSLGWEETQY
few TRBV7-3 ASSRERLETQY
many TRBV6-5 ASSYRDRGSSAGEQF
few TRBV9 ASSPWTSGVNEQF
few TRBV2 ASSEWRGRVEAF
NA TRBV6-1 ASRMERTGELF
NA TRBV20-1 SARDNLAVNPPYEQY
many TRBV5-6 ASSYGQGGTYEQY
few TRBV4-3 ASSQDVSSGANVLT
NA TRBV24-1 ATSDGRTGYEQY
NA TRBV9 ASSVAAGSRYGHT
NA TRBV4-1 ASSPLNPLPSGFETQY
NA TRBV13 ASSLGLSDTEKLF
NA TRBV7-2 ASSSLWGYEQY
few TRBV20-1 SASGTSGISTDTQY
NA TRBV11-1 ASRQDVGQVHRANYGYT
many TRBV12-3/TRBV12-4 ASSRTDSNQPQH
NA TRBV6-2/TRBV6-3 ASSKGTFNTEAF